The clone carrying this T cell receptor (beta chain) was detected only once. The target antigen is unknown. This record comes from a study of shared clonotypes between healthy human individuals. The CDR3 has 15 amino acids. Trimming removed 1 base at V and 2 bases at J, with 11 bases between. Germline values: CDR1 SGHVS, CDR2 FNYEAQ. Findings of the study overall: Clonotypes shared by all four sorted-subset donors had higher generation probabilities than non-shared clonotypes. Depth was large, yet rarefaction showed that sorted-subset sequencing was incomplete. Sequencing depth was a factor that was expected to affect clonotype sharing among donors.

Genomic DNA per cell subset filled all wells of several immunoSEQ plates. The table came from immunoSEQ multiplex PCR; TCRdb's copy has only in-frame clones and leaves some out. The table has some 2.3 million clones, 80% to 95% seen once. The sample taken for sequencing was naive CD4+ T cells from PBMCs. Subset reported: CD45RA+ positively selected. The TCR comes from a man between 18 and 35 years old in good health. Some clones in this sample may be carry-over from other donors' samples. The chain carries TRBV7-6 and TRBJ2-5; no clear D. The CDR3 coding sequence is TGTGCCAGCAGCTTAGGGACGATACTGCAAGAGACCCAGTACTTC. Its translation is CASSLGTILQETQYF. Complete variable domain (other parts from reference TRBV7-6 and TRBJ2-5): GAGVSQSPRYKVTKRGQDVALRCDPISGHVSLYWYRQALGQGPEFLTYFNYEAQQDKSGLPNDRFSAERPEGSISTLTIQRTEQRDSAMYRCASSLGTILQETQYFGPGTRLLVL.